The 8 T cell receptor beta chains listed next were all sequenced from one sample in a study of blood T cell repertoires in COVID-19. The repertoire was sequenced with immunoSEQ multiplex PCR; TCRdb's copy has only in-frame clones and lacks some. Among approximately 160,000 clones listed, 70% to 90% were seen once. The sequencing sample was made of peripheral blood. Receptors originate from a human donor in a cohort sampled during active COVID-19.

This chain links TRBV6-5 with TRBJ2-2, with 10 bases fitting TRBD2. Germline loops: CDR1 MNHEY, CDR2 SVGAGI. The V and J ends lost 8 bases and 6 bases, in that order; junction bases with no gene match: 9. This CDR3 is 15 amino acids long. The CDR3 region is CASQHLAGVAGELFF. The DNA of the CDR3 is TGTGCCAGCCAACACCTAGCGGGGGTCGCCGGGGAGCTGTTTTTT.

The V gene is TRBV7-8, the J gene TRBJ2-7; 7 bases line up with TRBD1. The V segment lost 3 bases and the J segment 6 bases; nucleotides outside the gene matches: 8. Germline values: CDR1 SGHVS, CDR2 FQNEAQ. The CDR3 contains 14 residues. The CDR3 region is CASSLGHRQGEQYF. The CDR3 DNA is TGTGCCAGCAGCTTGGGACACCGACAGGGCGAGCAGTACTTC. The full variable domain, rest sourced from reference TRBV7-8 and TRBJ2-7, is GAGVSQSPRYKVAKRGQDVALRCDPISGHVSLFWYQQALGQGPEFLTYFQNEAQLDKSGLPSDRFFAERPEGSVSTLKIQRTQQEDSAVYLCASSLGHRQGEQYFGPGTRLTVT.

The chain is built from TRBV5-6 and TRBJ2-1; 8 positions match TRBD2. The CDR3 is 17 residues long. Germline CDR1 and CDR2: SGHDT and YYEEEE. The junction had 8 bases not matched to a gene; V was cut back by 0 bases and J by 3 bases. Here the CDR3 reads CASSLVSASGFYNEQFF. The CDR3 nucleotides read TGTGCCAGCAGCTTGGTATCAGCTAGCGGGTTCTACAATGAGCAGTTCTTC.

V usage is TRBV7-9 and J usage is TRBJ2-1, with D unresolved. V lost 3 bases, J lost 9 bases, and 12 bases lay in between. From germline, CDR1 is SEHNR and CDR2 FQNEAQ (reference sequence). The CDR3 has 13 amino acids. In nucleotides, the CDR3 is TGTGCCAGCAGCTTCGACTGGAGTGGTGAGCAGTTCTTC. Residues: CASSFDWSGEQFF. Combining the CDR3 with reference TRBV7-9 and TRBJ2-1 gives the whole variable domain DTGVSQNPRHKITKRGQNVTFRCDPISEHNRLYWYRQTLGQGPEFLTYFQNEAQLEKSRLLSDRFSAERPKGSFSTLEIQRTEQGDSAMYLCASSFDWSGEQFFGPGTRLTVL.

The CDR3 sequence is CASSQGGSSRWNTEAFF. The CDR3 DNA is TGTGCCAGCAGCCAAGGAGGGTCCAGTAGATGGAACACTGAAGCTTTCTTT. The chain is built from TRBV14 and TRBJ1-1, with no clear D. Germline values: CDR1 SGHDN, CDR2 FVKESK. There are 17 residues in the CDR3. Trimming took off 1 base at V and 1 base at J, with 16 bases between the two ends. Using reference TRBV14 and TRBJ1-1 for the parts outside the CDR3, the full variable domain is EAGVTQFPSHSVIEKGQTVTLRCDPISGHDNLYWYRRVMGKEIKFLLHFVKESKQDESGMPNNRFLAERTGGTYSTLKVQPAELEDSGVYFCASSQGGSSRWNTEAFFGQGTRLTVV.

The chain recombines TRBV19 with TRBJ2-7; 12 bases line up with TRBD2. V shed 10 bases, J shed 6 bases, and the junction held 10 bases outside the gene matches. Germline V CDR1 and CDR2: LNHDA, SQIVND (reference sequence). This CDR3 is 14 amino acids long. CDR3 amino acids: CATALAGGPFEQYF. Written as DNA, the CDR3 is TGTGCCACCGCGCTAGCGGGAGGGCCTTTCGAGCAGTACTTC.

The CDR3 DNA is TGTGCCACCAGCAGAGATCTCTCAGCGGGAGGGCCCTACGAGCAGTACTTC. It yields the protein CATSRDLSAGGPYEQYF. The chain combines TRBV15 with TRBJ2-7; TRBD2 matches at 10 bases. V shed 0 bases and J 2 bases; nucleotides not matched to a gene: 7. Germline loops: CDR1 LNHNV, CDR2 YYDKDF (reference sequence). This CDR3 spans 17 amino acids.

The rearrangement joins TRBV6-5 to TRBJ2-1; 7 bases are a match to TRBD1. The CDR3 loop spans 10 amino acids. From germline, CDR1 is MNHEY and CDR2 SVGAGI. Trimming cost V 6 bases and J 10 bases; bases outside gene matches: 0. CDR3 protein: CASRTGEQFF. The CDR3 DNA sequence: TGTGCCAGCAGGACAGGGGAGCAGTTCTTC.